This T cell receptor beta chain was captured by sequencing in a study of identical twins. This clonotype occurred a few times. Its antigen is unidentified. General study points: The study based its conclusions on cross-sectional statistical analysis and did not follow the same donors.

With V trimmed by 7 bases and J by 2 bases, 7 bases remained unmatched. The CDR3 runs 13 residues. Germline CDR1 reads DFQATT; CDR2 reads SNEGSKA (reference sequence). Each CDR3 protein is one row after TCRdb ran MiXCR on the 5' RACE reads. Among about 520,000 distinct CDR3 sequences listed, 20% to 25% were seen once. Another study also made use of these data, one on T cells expressing NK-cell markers.

The chain has TRBV20-1 and TRBJ2-7, with 8 bases identical to TRBD2. The receptor comes from a woman aged 18-29 years in good health. Sequencing was performed on CD4+ T cells sorted from blood. The CDR3, as DNA: TGCAGTGTTCACTTAGCGGGAACCTACGAGCAGTACTTC. Translating it yields CSVHLAGTYEQYF.